This TCR beta chain was found in a study of OX40 agonist ivuxolimab in advanced cancers. On the study more broadly: All patients had ivuxolimab intravenously every 2 weeks at 0.01 to 10 mg/kg. Cohort: approximately 79% men, mean age approximately 66, aged about 23 to 80.

Per germline, CDR1 MNHNY and CDR2 SVGAGI (reference sequence). Trimming took 6 bases from V and 7 from J, leaving 15 bases between them. This CDR3 has 13 amino acids. This clone was detected only a few times. Its antigen remains unidentified. Sequencing was performed with immunoSEQ multiplex PCR; in TCRdb, only in-frame clones are kept and a portion is missing. The sample consists of around 23,000 clones, 77% of them appearing once. Study-level points and caveats: At 0.1 to 3.0 mg/kg and by week 6, CD4+ and CD8+ T cells in the blood had expanded clonally. Low normalized T-cell clonal expansion was additionally recorded for some nonresponders.

The genes are TRBV6-6 and TRBJ1-2; D may be TRBD1 (5 bases). The sequencing here drew on CD4+ or CD8+ T cells sorted from blood, taken in a trial of the OX40 agonist ivuxolimab. The clonotype comes from an adult with an advanced solid tumor such as melanoma, head and neck, liver or kidney cancer. The CDR3 sequence: CASRGGGFSGYTF. In DNA, the CDR3 is TGTGCCAGCAGGGGGGGAGGGTTCTCTGGCTACACCTTC.